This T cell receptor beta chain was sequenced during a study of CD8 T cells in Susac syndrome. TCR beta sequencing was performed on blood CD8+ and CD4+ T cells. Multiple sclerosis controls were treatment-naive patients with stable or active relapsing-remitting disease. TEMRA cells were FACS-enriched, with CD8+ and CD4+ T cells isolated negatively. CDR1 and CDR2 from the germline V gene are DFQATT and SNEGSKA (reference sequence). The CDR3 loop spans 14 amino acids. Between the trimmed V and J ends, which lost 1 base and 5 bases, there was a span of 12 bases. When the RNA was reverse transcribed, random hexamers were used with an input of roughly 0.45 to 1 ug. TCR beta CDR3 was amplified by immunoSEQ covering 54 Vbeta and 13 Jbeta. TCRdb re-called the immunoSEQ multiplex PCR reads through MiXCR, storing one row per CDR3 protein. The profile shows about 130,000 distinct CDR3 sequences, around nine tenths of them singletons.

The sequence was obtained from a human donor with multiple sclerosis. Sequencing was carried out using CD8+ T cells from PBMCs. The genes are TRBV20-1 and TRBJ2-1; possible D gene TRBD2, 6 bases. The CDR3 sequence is CSARGPGVHNEQFF. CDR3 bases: TGCAGTGCTAGAGGACCGGGAGTGCACAATGAGCAGTTCTTC.